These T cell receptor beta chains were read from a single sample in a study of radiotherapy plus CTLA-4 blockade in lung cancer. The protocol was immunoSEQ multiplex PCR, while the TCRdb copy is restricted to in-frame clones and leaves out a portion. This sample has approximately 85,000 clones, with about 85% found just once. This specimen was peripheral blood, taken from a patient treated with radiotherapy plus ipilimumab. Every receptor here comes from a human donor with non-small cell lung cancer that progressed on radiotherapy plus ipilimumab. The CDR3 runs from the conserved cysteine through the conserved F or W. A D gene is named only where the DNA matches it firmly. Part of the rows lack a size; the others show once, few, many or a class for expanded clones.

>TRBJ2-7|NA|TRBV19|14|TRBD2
TGTGCCAGTAGTCCTACTAGCGGGAACTACGAGCAGTACTTC
CASSPTSGNYEQYF
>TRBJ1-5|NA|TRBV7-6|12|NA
TGTGCCAGCAGCTTCCCCAATCAGCCCCAGCATTTT
CASSFPNQPQHF
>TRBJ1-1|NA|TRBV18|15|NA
TGTGCCAGCTTACCCGGTAGACAGGTCCCCACTGAAGCTTTCTTT
CASLPGRQVPTEAFF
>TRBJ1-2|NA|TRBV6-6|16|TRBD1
TGTGCCAGCAGTTACTCGACAGGGAGGAAACCGTATGGCTACACCTTC
CASSYSTGRKPYGYTF
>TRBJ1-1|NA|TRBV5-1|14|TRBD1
TGCGCCAGCGCATCCCCGGGACAGGGACCAGAAGCTTTCTTT
CASASPGQGPEAFF
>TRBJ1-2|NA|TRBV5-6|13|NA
TGTGCCAGCAGCCACCAGTGGGGCTATGGCTACACCTTC
CASSHQWGYGYTF
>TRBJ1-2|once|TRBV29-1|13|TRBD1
TGCAGCGTTGATCTCCGGGACAGGGGTAGCTACACCTTC
CSVDLRDRGSYTF
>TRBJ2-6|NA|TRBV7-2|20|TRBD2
TGTGCCAGCAGCTTAGCGGAGGCTAGCGGGAGGTACTCTGGGGCCAACGTCCTGACTTTC
CASSLAEASGRYSGANVLTF
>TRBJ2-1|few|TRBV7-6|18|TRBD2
TGTGCCAGCAGCTTGGAAGCGGGAGGGGGCAGCTCCTACAATGAGCAGTTCTTC
CASSLEAGGGSSYNEQFF
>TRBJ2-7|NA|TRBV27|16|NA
TGTGCCAGCAGTCCCGTCGGACAGCGAGCCTCCTACGAGCAGTACTTC
CASSPVGQRASYEQYF
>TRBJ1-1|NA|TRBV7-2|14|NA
TGTGCCAGCAGCTTAGTTCGAATCGGTGGTGAAGCTTTCTTT
CASSLVRIGGEAFF
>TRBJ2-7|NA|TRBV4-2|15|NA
TGTGCCAGCAGCCCCGGGGACTGGAGCTCCTACGAGCAGTACTTC
CASSPGDWSSYEQYF
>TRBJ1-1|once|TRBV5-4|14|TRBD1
TGTGCCAGCAGCTTGGACAGGGGGCAAACTGAAGCTTTCTTT
CASSLDRGQTEAFF
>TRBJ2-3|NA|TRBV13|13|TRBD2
TGTGCCGCGGGGGGGTTCGGCACAGATACGCAGTATTTT
CAAGGFGTDTQYF
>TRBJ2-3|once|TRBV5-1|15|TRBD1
TGCGCCAGCAGGCGAGGGACAGCTAGCACAGATACGCAGTATTTT
CASRRGTASTDTQYF
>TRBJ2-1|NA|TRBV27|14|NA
TGTGCCAGCAGTTTAAACAGGGTTCAGAATGAGCAGTTCTTC
CASSLNRVQNEQFF
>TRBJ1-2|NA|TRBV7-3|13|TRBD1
TGTGCCAGCAGCTCGGGACAGCACTATGGCTACACCTTC
CASSSGQHYGYTF
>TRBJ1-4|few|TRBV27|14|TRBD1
TGTGCCAGCAGTTCGACAGGGGAGGTGGAAAAACTGTTTTTT
CASSSTGEVEKLFF
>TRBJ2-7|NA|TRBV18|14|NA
TGTGCCAGCTCACCAGCAGGGGAATGGCGTCGGCAGTACTTC
CASSPAGEWRRQYF
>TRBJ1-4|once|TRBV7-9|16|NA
TGTGCCAGCAGCTTAGCCCATTTAGGGGCTAGGGAAAAACTGTTTTTT
CASSLAHLGAREKLFF
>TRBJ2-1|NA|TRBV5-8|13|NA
TGTGCCAGCAGCTTGCCACCGGGGCAGGAGCAGTTCTTC
CASSLPPGQEQFF
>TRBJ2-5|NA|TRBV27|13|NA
TGTGCCAGCAGTTTAAGGCGCCAAGAGACCCAGTACTTC
CASSLRRQETQYF
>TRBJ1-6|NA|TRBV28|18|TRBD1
TGTGCCAGCAGCCAGCTGCAACCAACAGGGGGCGGTAATTCACCCCTCCACTTT
CASSQLQPTGGGNSPLHF
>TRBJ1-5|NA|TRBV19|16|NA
TGTGCCAGTTGCCAACGGGACACCCTTCAGGGTCAGCCCCAGCATTTT
CASCQRDTLQGQPQHF
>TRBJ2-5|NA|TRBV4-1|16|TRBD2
TGCGCCAGCAGCCAGGTTAGCGGGGATCGCCAAGAGACCCAGTACTTC
CASSQVSGDRQETQYF
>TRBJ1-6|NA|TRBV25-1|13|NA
TGTGCCAGCAGTGAATCGGGGGTCTCACCCCTCCACTTT
CASSESGVSPLHF
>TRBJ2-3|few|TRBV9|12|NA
TGTGCCAGCAGCCCTACGGGCGATACGCAGTATTTT
CASSPTGDTQYF
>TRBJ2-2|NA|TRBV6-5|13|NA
TGTGCCAGCAGTTACAAGCGCACCGGGGAGCTGTTTTTT
CASSYKRTGELFF
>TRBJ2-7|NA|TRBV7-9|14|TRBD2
TGTGCCAGCAGCAGGGCGGGGGGGTTTGTCGAGCAGTACTTC
CASSRAGGFVEQYF
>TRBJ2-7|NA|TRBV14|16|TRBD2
TGTGCCAGCAGCCAAGATCCACTAGCGGAGGACTACGAGCAGTACTTC
CASSQDPLAEDYEQYF
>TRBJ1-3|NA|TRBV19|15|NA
TGTGCCAGTAGTATAGGCGACATCTCTGGAAACACCATATATTTT
CASSIGDISGNTIYF
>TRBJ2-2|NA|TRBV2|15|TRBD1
TGTGCCAGCAGCCCGGGACAGGGCAGGACCGGGGAGCTGTTTTTT
CASSPGQGRTGELFF
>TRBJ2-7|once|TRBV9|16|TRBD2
TGTGCCAGCAGCGTAGGGGCCAGCGGGAAAGCGTACGAGCAGTACTTC
CASSVGASGKAYEQYF
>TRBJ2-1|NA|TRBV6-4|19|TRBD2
TGTGCCAGCAGTGACTCTCCTAGCGGGAGGGGAGGGCACTACAATGAGCAGTTCTTC
CASSDSPSGRGGHYNEQFF
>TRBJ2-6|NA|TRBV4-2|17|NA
TGTGCCAGCAGCCTTCAGGGGTTCAGCTCTGGGGCCAACGTCCTGACTTTC
CASSLQGFSSGANVLTF
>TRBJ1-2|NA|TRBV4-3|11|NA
TGCGCCAGCAGCCAATCCGGGACGATTCGCTTC
CASSQSGTIRF
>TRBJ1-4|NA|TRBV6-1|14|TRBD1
TGTGCCGGATCCCGACAGGGAACTAATGAAAAACTGTTTTTT
CAGSRQGTNEKLFF
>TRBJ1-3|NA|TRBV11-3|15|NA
TGTGCCAGCAGCTTAGGACAGGAGAAAGGAAACACCATATATTTT
CASSLGQEKGNTIYF
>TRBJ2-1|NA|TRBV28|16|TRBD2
TGTGCCAGCAGGGCGACTAGCGGGGGACCATACAATGAGCAGTTCTTC
CASRATSGGPYNEQFF
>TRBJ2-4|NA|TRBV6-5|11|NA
TGTGCCAGCATGGCCAAAAACATTCAGTACTTC
CASMAKNIQYF
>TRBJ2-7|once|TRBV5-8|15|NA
TGTGCCAGCAGCTTGGGTGCGGTTCCCACCTACGAGCAGTACTTC
CASSLGAVPTYEQYF
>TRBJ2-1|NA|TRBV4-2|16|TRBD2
TGTGCCAGCAGCCAAGATTGGCGGGGGGGCTACAATGAGCAGTTCTTC
CASSQDWRGGYNEQFF
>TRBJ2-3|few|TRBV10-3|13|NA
TGTGCCATCAGTGACAGGGGGGACGATACGCAGTATTTT
CAISDRGDDTQYF
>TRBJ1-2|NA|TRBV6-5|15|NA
TGTGCCAGCAGTTACTTGGGACTGTTAAACTATGGCTACACCTTC
CASSYLGLLNYGYTF
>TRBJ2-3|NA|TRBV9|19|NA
TGTGCCAGCAGCGTAAGTCAGGGATTGATGAAGAGTAGCACAGATACGCAGTATTTT
CASSVSQGLMKSSTDTQYF
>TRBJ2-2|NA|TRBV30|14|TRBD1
TGTGCCTGGAGTACAACAGGGGTCACCGGGGAGCTGTTTTTT
CAWSTTGVTGELFF
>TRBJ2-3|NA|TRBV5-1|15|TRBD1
TGCGCCAGCAGGACGGACAGGGGGGACACAGATACGCAGTATTTT
CASRTDRGDTDTQYF
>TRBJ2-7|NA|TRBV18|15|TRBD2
TGTGCCAGCTCTGACGAGGGGAGGGCCCTCTACGAGCAGTACTTC
CASSDEGRALYEQYF
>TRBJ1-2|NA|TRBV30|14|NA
TGTGCCTGGAGCGAGGTGGTATCGGGCTATGGCTACACCTTC
CAWSEVVSGYGYTF
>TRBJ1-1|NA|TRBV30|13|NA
TGTGCCTGGAGTGTACGCGTTGGGACTGAAGCTTTCTTT
CAWSVRVGTEAFF
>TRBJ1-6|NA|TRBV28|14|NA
TGTGCCAGCTGGGACCGGGGTTCTAATTCACCCCTCCACTTT
CASWDRGSNSPLHF
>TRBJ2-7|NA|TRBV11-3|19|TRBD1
TGTGCCAGCAGCCCCGCCCAACCCCGCGACAGGGGGCTTCCTTACGAGCAGTACTTC
CASSPAQPRDRGLPYEQYF
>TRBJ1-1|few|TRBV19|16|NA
TGTGCCAGTAGTATAGCATACAGAGGATTGAACACTGAAGCTTTCTTT
CASSIAYRGLNTEAFF
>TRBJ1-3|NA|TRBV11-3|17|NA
TGTGCCAGCAGCCCTCGGAGGGTAACAGCCTCTGGAAACACCATATATTTT
CASSPRRVTASGNTIYF
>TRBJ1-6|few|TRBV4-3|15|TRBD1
TGCGCCAGCAGCCAAGGGGACAGGGATAATTCACCCCTCCACTTT
CASSQGDRDNSPLHF